What follows are 31 T cell receptor beta chains derived from one specimen sequenced in a study of graft-versus-host responses after intestinal transplantation. What these receptors recognize is not known. Generated by immunoSEQ multiplex PCR, the TCRdb table keeps only in-frame clones and is missing some. The sample shows 65,000 to 100,000 clones, roughly 92% of them seen only once. The sequences come from unstimulated CD8+ T cells sorted from spleen or lymph node cells, collected before transplant. Receptors originate from a human donor who was the organ donor for an intestinal transplant.

The V call is TRBV30, the J call TRBJ2-3; 8 nucleotides align to TRBD2. This CDR3 is built from 19 residues. Germline V gives CDR1 GTSNPN, CDR2 SVGIG (reference sequence). V gave up 5 bases and J gave up 0 bases; unmatched junction bases: 19. The CDR3: CAWSSPGGGGTPSTDTQYF. CDR3 DNA sequence: TGTGCCTGGTCCTCCCCTGGGGGCGGGGGGACCCCTAGCACAGATACGCAGTATTTT.

This clone showed up just once. This sequence joins TRBV5-6 and TRBJ2-1; 11 nucleotides line up with TRBD2. The V and J ends lost 2 bases and 6 bases, in that order; junction bases with no gene match: 1. Germline V lookup: CDR1 SGHDT, CDR2 YYEEEE. The CDR3 runs 14 residues. The CDR3 DNA follows: TGTGCCAGCAGCTTCGGACTAGCGGGCAATGAGCAGTTCTTC. Translating it yields CASSFGLAGNEQFF.

This chain connects TRBV27 to TRBJ2-3, with a weak D call TRBD2 (6 bases). Per the germline V gene, CDR1 is MNHEY and CDR2 is SMNVEV (reference sequence). The V end lost 6 bases, the J end lost 5 bases, and 12 bases lay between the germline ends. This CDR3 has 13 amino acids. The CDR3 DNA reads as TGTGCCAGCAGCCCCCAGACTAGAGATACGCAGTATTTT. This encodes CASSPQTRDTQYF.

The rearrangement joins TRBV15 to TRBJ2-2; 9 bases align to TRBD2. This CDR3 region has 15 residues. Germline V gives CDR1 LNHNV, CDR2 YYDKDF (reference sequence). Unmatched junction bases numbered 3, after V lost 0 bases and J lost 7 bases. The CDR3 sequence: CATSRDRLADGELFF. The CDR3 bases are TGTGCCACCAGCAGAGATAGACTAGCGGACGGGGAGCTGTTTTTT.

The genes are TRBV4-1 and TRBJ1-5, with TRBD1 matching over 7 bases. Germline CDR1 reads MGHRA; CDR2 reads YSYEKL. The CDR3 length is 14 residues. V lost 3 bases, J lost 6 bases, and 5 bases stayed unmatched. The CDR3 loop reads CASSQRQGGQPQHF. As DNA, the CDR3 is TGCGCCAGCAGCCAGAGACAGGGTGGTCAGCCCCAGCATTTT.

This sequence joins TRBV9 and TRBJ1-2; D possibly corresponds to TRBD1 (5 bases). Per germline, CDR1 SGDLS and CDR2 YYNGEE. This CDR3 spans 14 amino acids. V lost 0 bases and J 2 bases, leaving 8 bases between the germline ends. This chain's CDR3 is CASSVDGGNYGYTF. The CDR3 DNA reads TGTGCCAGCAGCGTAGATGGGGGGAACTATGGCTACACCTTC.

CDR3: CASSSLTGGGGYTF. The CDR3 DNA is TGTGCCAGCAGCTCGTTAACAGGGGGAGGGGGCTACACCTTC. The chain uses TRBV13 and TRBJ1-2; 8 bases are shared with TRBD1. Trimming cost V 4 bases and J 8 bases; bases outside gene matches: 9. From germline, CDR1 is PRHDT and CDR2 FYEKMQ (reference sequence). The CDR3 runs to 14 residues.

This clone came up once. The chain links TRBV7-2 to TRBJ1-2; D is ambiguous. Trimming removed 1 base from V and 3 bases from J, with 15 bases in between. Germline V lookup: CDR1 SGHTA, CDR2 FQGNSA. The CDR3 length is 16 residues. CDR3 nucleotides: TGTGCCAGCAGCTTAGAAACCCGCGCGAGTGACTATGGCTACACCTTC. Protein: CASSLETRASDYGYTF.

This chain connects TRBV5-1 to TRBJ2-7; D might be TRBD2 (7 bases). The CDR3 length is 15 residues. The germline V gene encodes CDR1 SGHRS and CDR2 YFSETQ. V lost 0 bases to trimming and J lost 3 bases, with 13 bases between them. The CDR3 nucleotides are TGCGCCAGCAGCTTGGGGGTCGGGGGGCACTACGAGCAGTACTTC. Amino acids: CASSLGVGGHYEQYF.

The chain is built from TRBV6-5 and TRBJ2-1; D call uncertain. Germline V gene data show CDR1 as MNHEY and CDR2 as SVGAGI. V was pared by 4 bases and J by 0 bases, with 10 bases between. This CDR3 spans 15 amino acids. The CDR3 reads CASSSSASSYNEQFF. Written as DNA, the CDR3 is TGTGCCAGCAGTTCCTCGGCCAGCTCCTACAATGAGCAGTTCTTC.

This clone appeared once. The chain couples TRBV7-2 to TRBJ2-1, with D perhaps matching TRBD2 (7 bases). The CDR3 is 16 amino acids. V lost 7 bases, J lost 4 bases, and 20 bases lay in between. Germline values: CDR1 SGHTA, CDR2 FQGNSA. The CDR3 sequence is CASTQGGGSLYNEQFF. Written as DNA, the CDR3 is TGTGCCAGCACCCAAGGGGGGGGGAGTCTATACAATGAGCAGTTCTTC.

This chain uses TRBV15 with TRBJ1-6; D might be TRBD1 (6 bases). CDR1 is LNHNV, CDR2 YYDKDF, per germline (reference sequence). The CDR3 totals 16 residues. Trimming shortened V by 5 bases and J by 6 bases, and 17 bases separated the two germline ends. CDR3: CATSGFYRESNSPLHF. In DNA, the CDR3 is TGTGCCACCAGCGGATTTTACAGGGAGTCTAATTCACCCCTCCACTTT.

The chain couples TRBV13 to TRBJ2-1, with TRBD2 as a possible D gene (6 bases). Trimming left V 6 bases short and J 0 bases short, with 9 bases between. Germline V gene data show CDR1 as PRHDT and CDR2 as FYEKMQ (reference sequence). The CDR3 has 14 amino acids. CDR3 in DNA: TGTGCCAGCAGTCGGGAGAGCTCCTACAATGAGCAGTTCTTC. It codes for CASSRESSYNEQFF.

The gene calls are TRBV6-6 and TRBJ2-3; D is undetermined. The V and J ends lost 8 bases and 2 bases respectively, with 20 bases between them. CDR3 length: 16 amino acids. Germline V gene sequence: CDR1 MNHNY, CDR2 SVGAGI (reference sequence). The CDR3 protein is CASQRSLSVFTDTQYF. As DNA, the CDR3 is TGTGCCAGCCAGCGTTCTTTAAGCGTTTTCACAGATACGCAGTATTTT.

The chain carries TRBV19 and TRBJ2-3, with 11 nucleotides matching TRBD2. The CDR3 is made up of 13 amino acids. V was pared by 10 bases and J by 6 bases, with 6 bases of the junction left unmatched. Germline V gene sequence: CDR1 LNHDA, CDR2 SQIVND (reference sequence). The CDR3 loop is CATLSGGADTQYF. Here the CDR3 DNA reads TGTGCCACCCTTAGCGGGGGGGCTGATACGCAGTATTTT.

Here the CDR3 reads CASSVGSGGTPLYNEQFF. DNA of the CDR3: TGTGCCAGCAGCGTGGGTAGCGGGGGGACCCCTCTTTACAATGAGCAGTTCTTC. The chain links TRBV9 to TRBJ2-1, with TRBD2 identical over 10 bases. The CDR3 is 18 residues long. Germline assignment: CDR1 SGDLS and CDR2 YYNGEE. The V gene end was trimmed by 2 bases and the J gene end by 4 bases; junction bases not matched to a gene: 12.

This clone was recorded only once. This chain connects TRBV6-5 to TRBJ1-1; 7 bases match TRBD1. The CDR3 is made up of 13 amino acids. Germline CDR1 MNHEY, CDR2 SVGAGI. J lost 4 bases, V lost 2 bases, and 1 base had no gene match. CDR3 protein: CASSYGTATEAFF. CDR3 bases: TGTGCCAGCAGTTACGGGACAGCCACTGAAGCTTTCTTT.

The J gene is TRBJ1-1, the V gene TRBV19; D uncertain. The V and J ends lost 1 base and 4 bases respectively, with 4 bases between them. CDR3 length: 12 amino acids. CDR1 is LNHDA and CDR2 is SQIVND in the germline V gene (reference sequence). The DNA of the CDR3 is TGTGCCAGTAGTATAGGGCTCACTGAAGCTTTCTTT. Translated: CASSIGLTEAFF.

This sequence joins TRBV6-6 and TRBJ2-7, with D unresolved. Trimming shortened V by 0 bases and J by 2 bases, and 5 bases separated the two germline ends. The CDR3 extends over 13 amino acids. Germline V gene sequence: CDR1 MNHNY, CDR2 SVGAGI (reference sequence). The CDR3 nucleotides are TGTGCCAGCAGTTACTCTTCAGCCTACGAGCAGTACTTC. Translation gives CASSYSSAYEQYF.

The chain recombines TRBV5-1 with TRBJ1-4, with 8 bases identical to TRBD1. CDR1 SGHRS and CDR2 YFSETQ come from the germline V gene. The trim removed 4 bases at V and 7 bases at J, leaving 9 bases unmatched. The CDR3 has 15 amino acids. CDR3 nucleotides: TGCGCCAGCAGCACCGACAGGGGTCTGGGTGAAAAACTGTTTTTT. It encodes CASSTDRGLGEKLFF.

This chain links TRBV4-3 with TRBJ1-1; D is undetermined. V was clipped by 0 bases and J by 2 bases, with 13 bases between them. CDR1 LGHNA and CDR2 YSLEER come from the germline V gene. This CDR3 contains 16 residues. The CDR3 DNA follows: TGCGCCAGCAGCCAAGATTTGGGGAGGGAAAACACTGAAGCTTTCTTT. This sequence encodes CASSQDLGRENTEAFF.

The rearrangement uses TRBV7-9 and TRBJ2-3; the match to TRBD2 covers 12 bases. This CDR3 region has 16 residues. Trimming cost V 1 base and J 5 bases; bases outside gene matches: 4. Germline CDR1 reads SEHNR; CDR2 reads FQNEAQ (reference sequence). The CDR3 DNA sequence: TGTGCCAGCAGCTTAGATCTAGCGGGGGGGCAAGATACGCAGTATTTT. Protein sequence: CASSLDLAGGQDTQYF. Full variable domain (missing parts from reference TRBV7-9 and TRBJ2-3): DTGVSQNPRHKITKRGQNVTFRCDPISEHNRLYWYRQTLGQGPEFLTYFQNEAQLEKSRLLSDRFSAERPKGSFSTLEIQRTEQGDSAMYLCASSLDLAGGQDTQYFGPGTRLTVL.

The chain combines TRBV30 with TRBJ2-3; the match to TRBD2 covers 11 bases. The trim removed 0 bases at V and 8 bases at J, leaving 10 bases unmatched. Germline CDR1 and CDR2: GTSNPN and SVGIG (reference sequence). The CDR3 extends over 16 amino acids. This CDR3 reads CAWSVLAGAGWVTQYF. The DNA for the CDR3 is TGTGCCTGGAGTGTACTAGCGGGGGCTGGTTGGGTTACGCAGTATTTT.

The chain has TRBV16 and TRBJ2-7; 8 nucleotides agree with TRBD2. CDR1 and CDR2 from the germline V gene are KGHSY and FQNENV. The CDR3 covers 13 residues. V was pared by 10 bases and J by 5 bases, with 10 bases of the junction left unmatched. The CDR3 here is CATSLGGGDEQYF. In nucleotides, the CDR3 is TGTGCCACCTCCCTCGGGGGGGGCGACGAGCAGTACTTC.

Here the CDR3 reads CASSFDFYSGTYNEQFF. The CDR3 region has the DNA TGCGCCAGCAGCTTCGACTTCTACTCCGGGACCTACAATGAGCAGTTCTTC. V usage is TRBV5-1 and J usage is TRBJ2-1, with D perhaps TRBD2 (5 bases). From germline, CDR1 is SGHRS and CDR2 YFSETQ. This CDR3 is built from 17 residues. The V end lost 2 bases, the J end lost 2 bases, and 17 bases lay between the germline ends. The full variable domain, completed using reference TRBV5-1 and TRBJ2-1, is KAGVTQTPRYLIKTRGQQVTLSCSPISGHRSVSWYQQTPGQGLQFLFEYFSETQRNKGNFPGRFSGRQFSNSRSEMNVSTLELGDSALYLCASSFDFYSGTYNEQFFGPGTRLTVL.

A few counts support this clone. V and J are TRBV9 and TRBJ1-1; perhaps TRBD1 as D (5 bases). The germline CDR1 and CDR2 sequences are SGDLS and YYNGEE. The CDR3 sequence is 14 residues long. The V end lost 0 bases, the J end lost 2 bases, and 8 bases lay between the germline ends. The CDR3 protein is CASSVVGENTEAFF. The CDR3 nucleotides read TGTGCCAGCAGCGTAGTAGGGGAAAACACTGAAGCTTTCTTT.

V usage is TRBV27 and J usage is TRBJ1-2; tentatively, D is TRBD1 (6 bases). Between the trimmed V and J ends, which lost 5 bases and 3 bases, there was a span of 13 bases. This CDR3 spans 14 amino acids. CDR1 and CDR2 from the germline V gene are MNHEY and SMNVEV (reference sequence). CDR3 sequence: CASSRTGFDYGYTF. The CDR3 nucleotides read TGTGCCAGCAGTCGTACAGGGTTTGACTATGGCTACACCTTC.

This chain connects TRBV4-2 to TRBJ2-5; 11 nucleotides agree with TRBD2. Germline loops: CDR1 LGHNA, CDR2 YNFKEQ. Germline trimming cut 2 bases from V and 5 bases from J; bases unmatched to any gene: 13. The length of the CDR3 is 18 residues. CDR3 nucleotide sequence: TGTGCCAGCAGCCAACGCGTCTTAGCGGGGGGGCCGTGGGAGACCCAGTACTTC. Its translation: CASSQRVLAGGPWETQYF.

The chain is built from TRBV2 and TRBJ2-1, with 8 nucleotides matching TRBD2. The CDR3 is made up of 17 amino acids. Germline V gene data show CDR1 as SNHLY and CDR2 as FYNNEI. V lost 0 bases to trimming and J lost 7 bases; unmatched junction nucleotides: 11. CDR3 DNA: TGTGCCAGCAGTGAAGCGGCGGATCTGCGGGGGGCGAATGAGCAGTTCTTC. Translation: CASSEAADLRGANEQFF. Supplemented by reference TRBV2 and TRBJ2-1, the full variable domain reads EPEVTQTPSHQVTQMGQEVILRCVPISNHLYFYWYRQILGQKVEFLVSFYNNEISEKSEIFDDQFSVERPDGSNFTLKIRSTKLEDSAMYFCASSEAADLRGANEQFFGPGTRLTVL.

The chain has TRBV4-3 and TRBJ1-2; unclear D gene. Germline V gene data show CDR1 as LGHNA and CDR2 as YSLEER. The CDR3 is 15 amino acids. The V end was cut by 1 base, the J end by 2 bases, with 11 bases between. This CDR3 is CASSQGVRTNYGYTF. The CDR3 region has the DNA TGCGCCAGCAGCCAAGGTGTCAGAACAAACTATGGCTACACCTTC.

J is TRBJ2-1 and V is TRBV6-1; 9 bases align to TRBD1. Unmatched junction bases numbered 7, after V lost 11 bases and J lost 8 bases. The CDR3 loop spans 12 amino acids. The germline gives CDR1 MNHNS, CDR2 SASEGT. The CDR3 bases are TGTGCCGGCGGACAGGGGAAGGATGAGCAGTTCTTC. The encoded protein is CAGGQGKDEQFF.